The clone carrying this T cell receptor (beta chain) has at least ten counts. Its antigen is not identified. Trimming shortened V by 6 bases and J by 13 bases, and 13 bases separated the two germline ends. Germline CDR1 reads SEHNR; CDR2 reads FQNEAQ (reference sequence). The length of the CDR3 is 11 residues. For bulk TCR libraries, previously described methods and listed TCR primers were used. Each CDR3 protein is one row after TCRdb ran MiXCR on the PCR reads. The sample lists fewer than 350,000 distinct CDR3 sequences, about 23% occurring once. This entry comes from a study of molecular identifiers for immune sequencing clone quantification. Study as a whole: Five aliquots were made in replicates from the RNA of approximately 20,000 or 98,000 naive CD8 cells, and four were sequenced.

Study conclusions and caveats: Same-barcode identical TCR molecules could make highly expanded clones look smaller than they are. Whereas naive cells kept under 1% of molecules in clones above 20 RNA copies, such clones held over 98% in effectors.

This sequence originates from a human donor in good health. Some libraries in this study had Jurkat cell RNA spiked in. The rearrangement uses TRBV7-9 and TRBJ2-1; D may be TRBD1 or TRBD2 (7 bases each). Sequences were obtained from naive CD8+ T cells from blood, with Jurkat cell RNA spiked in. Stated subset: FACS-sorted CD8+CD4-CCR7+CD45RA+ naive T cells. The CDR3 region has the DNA TGTGCCAGCAGAGCGGGACAGCCCCAGTTCTTC. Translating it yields CASRAGQPQFF.